This T cell receptor beta chain is from a study of T cells in Graves' hyperthyroidism and ophthalmopathy. General study results and limits: Most thyroid clonotypes expanded above 0.001 were also detected in blood. A model using 13 V-J features told ophthalmopathy apart from stable hyperthyroidism.

Between the trimmed V and J ends, which lost 2 bases and 11 bases, there was a span of 15 bases. The CDR3 has 13 residues. CDR1 SNHLY and CDR2 FYNNEI come from the germline V gene. RNA transcripts served as the template for amplifying TCR beta CDR3 regions. The TCR CDR3 first-round RT-PCR relied on the HTBI primer set. One entry per CDR3 protein results from TCRdb running MiXCR on the multiplex PCR reads. The sample includes approximately 530,000 distinct CDR3 sequences, over 15% of them seen just once. This clonotype has just a few counts. The antigen is not known. The patients, who ranged from 18 to 65 in age, presented with newly diagnosed hyperthyroidism lasting under 2 months. Exclusion followed for patients with uncontrolled infection, other autoimmune disease, pregnancy or lactation.

This TCR came from a woman aged 18-29 years with Graves' hyperthyroidism. The sequenced material came from blood. This chain links TRBV2 with TRBJ1-1, with a possible D match to TRBD1 (5 bases). CDR3 amino acids: CASSERRVGVAFF. DNA for the CDR3: TGTGCCAGCAGTGAACGTAGAGTAGGGGTTGCTTTCTTT.